A selection of T cell receptor beta chains follows, all from one sample in a study of CD8+ T cells in alopecia areata. Method: immunoSEQ multiplex PCR; TCRdb's copy keeps in-frame clones and lacks some. Of about 220,000 clones listed, 50% to 70% were seen once; the top ten hold roughly 1.5%. Sequencing was performed on CD4+ T cells sorted from blood, taken at week 4, from a patient treated with tofacitinib. The receptors come from a human donor with alopecia areata. Both conserved end residues are part of each CDR3. A D gene is named only where the DNA matches it firmly. Some rows have no size entry. The others give once, few or many, or a class for an expanded clone.

D gene	clone size	V gene	J gene	CDR3 protein	CDR3 DNA
.	.	TRBV10-2	TRBJ2-2	CASSESGGHTGELFF	TGCGCCAGCAGTGAGTCGGGGGGTCACACCGGGGAGCTGTTTTTT
.	few	TRBV14	TRBJ1-5	CASSLGLNQPQHF	TGTGCCAGCAGCCTAGGACTTAATCAGCCCCAGCATTTT
TRBD1	.	TRBV29-1	TRBJ2-3	CSVYTGADTQYF	TGCAGCGTTTATACAGGGGCAGATACGCAGTATTTT
.	.	TRBV29-1	TRBJ1-2	CSVAGHYGYTF	TGCAGCGTTGCAGGGCACTATGGCTACACCTTC
.	.	TRBV29-1	TRBJ2-3	CSVMGLGPDTQYF	TGCAGCGTTATGGGTTTGGGGCCAGATACGCAGTATTTT
TRBD1	.	TRBV7-6	TRBJ2-2	CASAGGNTGELFF	TGTGCCAGCGCAGGGGGGAACACCGGGGAGCTGTTTTTT
.	.	TRBV29-1	TRBJ2-3	CSVVDATRSDTQYF	TGCAGCGTTGTGGACGCCACCAGATCAGATACGCAGTATTTT
.	.	TRBV10-3	TRBJ1-1	CAISVQGPENTEAFF	TGTGCCATCAGTGTGCAGGGGCCCGAGAACACTGAAGCTTTCTTT
.	.	TRBV7-2	TRBJ1-1	CASESGMNTEAFF	TGTGCCAGCGAATCGGGGATGAACACTGAAGCTTTCTTT
TRBD1	.	TRBV30	TRBJ1-4	CASDPGQGFATNEKLFF	TGTGCCTCGGATCCGGGACAGGGCTTTGCAACTAATGAAAAACTGTTTTTT
.	.	TRBV30	TRBJ1-1	CAWNSQGGRTEAFF	TGTGCCTGGAATTCACAGGGAGGCCGCACTGAAGCTTTCTTT
.	.	TRBV2	TRBJ2-3	CASRLGDTQYF	TGTGCCAGCAGGTTAGGCGATACGCAGTATTTT
.	.	TRBV9	TRBJ1-1	CASSPRINRANTEAFF	TGTGCCAGCAGCCCCCGTATTAATCGTGCGAACACTGAAGCTTTCTTT
.	few	TRBV2	TRBJ1-5	CASRYRDHSNQPQHF	TGTGCCAGCAGATACAGGGATCATAGCAATCAGCCCCAGCATTTT
.	.	TRBV9	TRBJ2-1	CASSVVSGSYNEQFF	TGTGCCAGCAGCGTAGTAAGCGGGTCCTACAATGAGCAGTTCTTC
.	.	TRBV19	TRBJ2-3	CASSIDHSTTVF	TGTGCCAGTAGTATAGATCATTCAACCACAGTCTTT
TRBD2	.	TRBV7-8	TRBJ2-1	CASSLVGSGGAVYNEQFF	TGTGCCAGCAGCTTAGTTGGTAGCGGGGGGGCCGTGTACAATGAGCAGTTCTTC
.	few	TRBV6-1	TRBJ1-5	CASSLNQPQHF	TGTGCCAGCAGTCTCAATCAGCCCCAGCATTTT
TRBD1	few	TRBV5-4	TRBJ2-1	CASSPRDRGNEQFF	TGTGCCAGCAGCCCCCGGGACAGGGGAAATGAGCAGTTCTTC
.	few	TRBV7-3	TRBJ1-1	CASSLGRGSTEAFF	TGTGCCAGCAGCTTAGGAAGGGGGTCTACTGAAGCTTTCTTT
.	once	TRBV30	TRBJ2-2	CAWNPVLTGELFF	TGTGCCTGGAACCCCGTGTTGACCGGGGAGCTGTTTTTT
.	few	TRBV5-1	TRBJ2-7	CASSLVLSGYEQYF	TGCGCCAGCAGCTTGGTACTCAGTGGTTACGAGCAGTACTTC
TRBD2	.	TRBV19	TRBJ2-7	CASSGGLIYEQYF	TGTGCCAGTAGCGGGGGACTAATCTACGAGCAGTACTTC
.	few	TRBV6-6	TRBJ2-6	CASSGSGANVLTF	TGTGCCAGCAGTGGGTCTGGGGCCAACGTCCTGACTTTC
.	.	TRBV29-1	TRBJ2-3	CSVEDGRANTQYF	TGCAGCGTTGAAGACGGCAGGGCAAATACGCAGTATTTT
.	.	TRBV7-2	TRBJ2-7	CASSPLPLYEQYF	TGTGCCAGCAGCCCCCTGCCTCTCTACGAGCAGTACTTC
.	.	TRBV10-3	TRBJ2-1	CAISGLNEQFF	TGTGCCATCAGTGGTCTAAATGAGCAGTTCTTC
.	.	TRBV2	TRBJ1-2	CASSLQALHGYTF	TGTGCCAGCAGTTTACAAGCTCTTCACGGCTACACCTTC
TRBD1	.	TRBV7-8	TRBJ1-1	CASSPLTGLNTEAFF	TGTGCCAGCAGCCCCCTGACAGGGTTGAACACTGAAGCTTTCTTT
TRBD1	.	TRBV19	TRBJ1-2	CASSIIQQGKDGYTF	TGTGCCAGTAGTATAATTCAACAGGGGAAGGATGGCTACACCTTC
.	.	TRBV7-2	TRBJ1-2	CASSLDSNYGYTF	TGTGCCAGCAGCTTAGATTCTAACTATGGCTACACCTTC
.	.	TRBV5-1	TRBJ1-6	CASSLPSESSYNSPLHF	TGCGCCAGCAGCTTGCCCTCAGAAAGCTCCTATAATTCACCCCTCCACTTT
.	.	TRBV2	TRBJ2-2	CASSRTASNTGELFF	TGTGCCAGCAGTCGGACAGCCTCGAACACCGGGGAGCTGTTTTTT
.	.	TRBV2	TRBJ1-2	CASSERLAYGYTF	TGTGCCAGCAGTGAGAGGTTAGCCTATGGCTACACCTTC
.	few	TRBV29-1	TRBJ2-1	CSVPLANNEQFF	TGCAGCGTCCCACTAGCAAACAATGAGCAGTTCTTC
.	.	TRBV7-9	TRBJ2-1	CASSTYRSSYNEQFF	TGTGCCAGCAGCACCTACAGATCCTCCTACAATGAGCAGTTCTTC
.	few	TRBV19	TRBJ1-1	CASGVRGAEAFF	TGTGCCAGTGGAGTCCGGGGGGCTGAAGCTTTCTTT
.	.	TRBV30	TRBJ1-5	CAWSNGGDNQPQHF	TGTGCCTGGAGTAACGGCGGGGACAATCAGCCCCAGCATTTT
TRBD2	.	TRBV11-2	TRBJ2-7	CASSSTSGTYYEQYF	TGTGCCAGCAGCTCAACTAGCGGGACCTACTACGAGCAGTACTTC
.	.	TRBV6-6	TRBJ2-5	CASTEKTGSWQETQYF	TGTGCCAGCACCGAGAAGACAGGTAGCTGGCAAGAGACCCAGTACTTC
.	.	TRBV29-1	TRBJ1-1	CSVERPLNTEAFF	TGCAGCGTTGAGAGACCATTGAACACTGAAGCTTTCTTT
.	few	TRBV11-2	TRBJ2-2	CASSLDQRVGELFF	TGTGCCAGCAGCTTAGATCAAAGGGTCGGGGAGCTGTTTTTT
TRBD1	few	TRBV29-1	TRBJ2-7	CSVSDRAYEQYF	TGCAGCGTTTCGGACAGGGCTTACGAGCAGTACTTC
TRBD1	.	TRBV25-1	TRBJ2-5	CASREDRPGETQYF	TGTGCCAGCAGAGAGGACAGGCCTGGGGAGACCCAGTACTTC
TRBD1	.	TRBV7-2	TRBJ2-1	CASSLNGQGYNEQFF	TGTGCCAGCAGCTTAAACGGACAGGGCTACAATGAGCAGTTCTTC
TRBD1	once	TRBV6-5	TRBJ1-1	CASSRQGANTEAFF	TGTGCCAGCAGCCGACAGGGCGCTAACACTGAAGCTTTCTTT
.	.	TRBV2	TRBJ1-1	CASSEYTRGAFF	TGTGCCAGCAGTGAATATACGCGTGGAGCTTTCTTT
.	.	TRBV29-1	TRBJ1-1	CSVALGGLNTEAFF	TGCAGCGTAGCCCTGGGCGGTTTGAACACTGAAGCTTTCTTT
.	few	TRBV28	TRBJ1-1	CASRALREAFF	TGTGCCAGCAGAGCGTTACGCGAAGCTTTCTTT
.	.	TRBV4-1	TRBJ1-2	CASSQVFQGIFGYTF	TGCGCCAGCAGCCAAGTTTTCCAGGGGATTTTTGGCTACACCTTC
.	.	TRBV30	TRBJ2-1	CAWNLRGQGRFNEQFF	TGTGCCTGGAACTTGCGGGGGCAGGGGCGATTCAATGAGCAGTTCTTC
TRBD1	.	TRBV9	TRBJ2-1	CASSVDWTGSSYNEQFF	TGTGCCAGCAGCGTAGACTGGACAGGAAGCTCCTACAATGAGCAGTTCTTC
.	few	TRBV27	TRBJ2-2	CASSFLQNTGELFF	TGTGCCAGCAGTTTTCTCCAGAACACCGGGGAGCTGTTTTTT
.	.	TRBV29-1	TRBJ2-1	CSGNGAYNEQFF	TGCAGCGGCAACGGGGCATACAATGAGCAGTTCTTC
TRBD1	.	TRBV5-1	TRBJ2-7	CASSTDRDEQYF	TGCGCCAGCAGCACGGACAGGGACGAGCAGTACTTC
.	few	TRBV6-6	TRBJ1-2	CASSYSGVNGYTF	TGTGCCAGCAGTTACTCCGGGGTGAATGGCTACACCTTC
TRBD2	.	TRBV7-2	TRBJ2-7	CASSVTSGGPYEQYF	TGTGCCAGCAGCGTTACTAGCGGGGGGCCATACGAGCAGTACTTC
.	many	TRBV7-9	TRBJ2-5	CASSSRGIETQYF	TGTGCCAGCAGCTCCCGGGGGATTGAGACCCAGTACTTC
TRBD2	few	TRBV11-2	TRBJ2-5	CASSERGGPETQYF	TGTGCCAGCAGCGAGCGGGGGGGCCCAGAGACCCAGTACTTC
.	.	TRBV30	TRBJ2-5	CAWSGDQETQYF	TGTGCCTGGAGTGGGGATCAAGAGACCCAGTACTTC